The subject of this entry is one T cell receptor beta chain. Its target is not known. The CDR3 totals 13 residues. Trimming took off 2 bases at V and 2 bases at J, with 7 bases between the two ends. The V gene's germline CDR1 is GTSNPN and CDR2 SVGIG (reference sequence). TCRdb keeps only in-frame clones here, not all; method: immunoSEQ multiplex PCR. The profile shows 150,000 to 200,000 clones, approximately 90% of them singletons. The data stem from a study of T cell responses to AZD1222 COVID-19 vaccine. Whole-study results and caveats: Clonal diversity may have been underestimated in mostly white British donors. Baseline seropositives among AZD1222 recipients totaled only 5 or 6. The study found vaccine-associated CD4 TCRs spanning spike, dominant at 160-218 and 743-854.

This TCR was recovered from an adult in good health. The sample here was peripheral blood, taken on day 0 of AZD1222 vaccination. This chain joins TRBV30 and TRBJ2-1; the D call may be TRBD1 or TRBD2 (5 bases each). This CDR3 reads CAWSPGPYNEQFF. The CDR3 nucleotides are TGTGCCTGGAGTCCGGGGCCCTACAATGAGCAGTTCTTC.